This is a list of T cell receptor beta chains from one sample in a study of T-cell memory formation after mild COVID-19. MiXCR was run by TCRdb on the 5' RACE reads, yielding one entry per CDR3 protein. The sample shows nearly 110,000 distinct CDR3 sequences, 13% to 15% of them seen only once. Source material: PBMCs or a T cell subset sorted from them (not recorded which). These receptors all come from a man between 18 and 35 years old who had mild COVID-19 (a few samples of this study predate the infection). Cell type and time point are not known. Each CDR3 is given with its conserved first and last residue. A D gene is named only where the DNA matches it firmly. Size is stated for part of the rows, as once, few or many counts, or as a class when the clone is expanded.

clone_size,v_call,d_call,j_call,cdr3_aa,cdr3_nt
many,TRBV4-3,.,TRBJ1-2,CASSQGVGGIYGYTF,TGCGCCAGCAGCCAAGGGGTCGGGGGGATCTATGGCTACACCTTC
few,TRBV2,TRBD1,TRBJ1-2,CASSEDDRGIDGYTF,TGTGCCAGCAGCGAGGACGACAGGGGCATTGATGGCTACACCTTC
.,TRBV9,.,TRBJ2-3,CASSPGTYQDTQYF,TGTGCCAGCAGCCCCGGGACTTATCAAGATACGCAGTATTTT
many,TRBV9,TRBD1,TRBJ2-2,CASSGGSGTENTGELFF,TGTGCCAGCAGCGGCGGATCCGGGACAGAAAACACCGGGGAGCTGTTTTTT
few,TRBV5-4,TRBD1,TRBJ2-1,CASSRRDRGSGQFF,TGTGCCAGCAGTCGCCGGGACAGGGGGTCAGGGCAGTTCTTC
.,TRBV4-1,.,TRBJ2-5,CASSQVQGPLYF,TGCGCCAGCAGCCAAGTTCAGGGTCCTCTCTACTTC
few,TRBV11-3,TRBD1,TRBJ2-1,CASSPTGDYSYNEQFF,TGTGCCAGCAGCCCTACAGGGGATTACTCCTACAATGAGCAGTTCTTC
.,TRBV2,.,TRBJ2-5,CASSKVGGGAGETQYF,TGTGCCAGCAGTAAAGTCGGAGGGGGGGCCGGGGAGACCCAGTACTTC
few,TRBV30,.,TRBJ2-3,CAWSPRTGTRDTQYF,TGTGCCTGGAGTCCGCGGACAGGGACTAGGGATACGCAGTATTTT
few,TRBV7-9,TRBD1,TRBJ1-2,CASSLGTGLGLGNYGYTF,TGTGCCAGCAGCTTAGGGACAGGATTAGGACTCGGTAACTATGGCTACACCTTC
.,TRBV11-1,TRBD1,TRBJ2-3,CASSVRGTGYIQDTQYF,TGTGCCAGCAGCGTCCGCGGGACAGGGTACATACAAGATACGCAGTATTTT
.,TRBV7-9,TRBD1,TRBJ1-1,CASSSYGTGEANTEAFF,TGTGCCAGCAGCTCCTACGGGACAGGAGAAGCGAACACTGAAGCTTTCTTT
.,TRBV6-5,.,TRBJ1-1,CASSYSVRANTEAFF,TGTGCCAGCAGTTACTCGGTCAGGGCGAACACTGAAGCTTTCTTT
few,TRBV9,.,TRBJ2-3,CASSVALGQPRTDTQYF,TGTGCCAGCAGCGTAGCCTTAGGTCAGCCCCGCACAGATACGCAGTATTTT
.,TRBV6-5,.,TRBJ2-1,CASSYGGRNEQFF,TGTGCCAGCAGTTACGGGGGCAGGAATGAGCAGTTCTTC
few,TRBV7-6,.,TRBJ1-6,CASSRRGREDSPLHF,TGTGCCAGCAGCCGCCGGGGACGAGAAGATTCACCCCTCCACTTT
.,TRBV14,.,TRBJ1-1,CASSEEFGPHAEAFF,TGTGCCAGCAGCGAAGAGTTCGGGCCCCATGCTGAAGCTTTCTTT
.,TRBV5-1,.,TRBJ2-7,CASSPEQQGLPWYEQYF,TGCGCCAGCAGCCCCGAACAACAGGGACTTCCCTGGTACGAGCAGTACTTC
.,TRBV13,TRBD1,TRBJ1-2,CASTRTGNGYTF,TGTGCCAGCACCAGGACAGGGAACGGCTACACCTTC
.,TRBV6-5,.,TRBJ2-6,CATQGSGANVLTF,TGTGCCACCCAGGGGTCTGGGGCCAACGTCCTGACTTTC
.,TRBV9,.,TRBJ1-1,CASSVVGRGANTEAFF,TGTGCCAGCAGCGTAGTAGGTCGTGGGGCGAACACTGAAGCTTTCTTT
.,TRBV7-8,TRBD1,TRBJ1-3,CASSPGTGRGNTIYF,TGTGCCAGCAGCCCCGGGACAGGGCGAGGAAACACCATATATTTT
.,TRBV5-4,TRBD1,TRBJ1-2,CASSQGQAANYGYTF,TGTGCCAGCAGCCAGGGACAGGCGGCTAACTATGGCTACACCTTC
.,TRBV12-3/TRBV12-4,TRBD1,TRBJ1-1,CASSLALGGRSNTEAFF,TGTGCCAGCAGTTTAGCGCTAGGGGGCAGGTCGAACACTGAAGCTTTCTTT
many,TRBV7-9,.,TRBJ2-7,CASNHFRCQVQYF,TGTGCCAGCAACCACTTCCGCTGTCAAGTCCAGTACTTC
.,TRBV10-3,.,TRBJ2-5,CAISVEGTQYF,TGTGCCATCAGTGTAGAGGGTACCCAGTACTTC
once,TRBV7-3,TRBD1,TRBJ2-1,CASSPPATGDGNEQFF,TGTGCCAGCAGCCCCCCGGCGACAGGGGATGGGAATGAGCAGTTCTTC
few,TRBV7-8,TRBD2,TRBJ2-5,CASSIPGGEETQYF,TGTGCCAGCAGCATACCGGGGGGGGAAGAGACCCAGTACTTC
.,TRBV7-2,TRBD1,TRBJ1-6,CASSFSGQNNSPLHF,TGTGCCAGCAGCTTTTCGGGACAGAATAATTCACCCCTCCACTTT
few,TRBV20-1,.,TRBJ2-5,CSASHGLQETQYF,TGCAGTGCTAGTCATGGGCTCCAAGAGACCCAGTACTTC
few,TRBV11-2,.,TRBJ1-2,CASSHLDINYGYTF,TGTGCCAGCAGCCACCTTGATATCAACTATGGCTACACCTTC
.,TRBV20-1,.,TRBJ2-5,CSARVVGAVAETQYF,TGCAGTGCTAGAGTCGTAGGGGCGGTTGCGGAGACCCAGTACTTC
.,TRBV7-6,.,TRBJ1-5,CASSLEAGINQPQHF,TGTGCCAGCAGCTTAGAGGCGGGGATCAATCAGCCCCAGCATTTT
.,TRBV7-9,TRBD2,TRBJ2-1,CASSLASSGGPTNNEQFF,TGTGCCAGCAGCTTAGCGTCTAGCGGGGGCCCGACGAACAATGAGCAGTTCTTC
few,TRBV10-2,.,TRBJ1-6,CASSNWGANSPLHF,TGCGCCAGCAGTAACTGGGGGGCGAATTCACCCCTCCACTTT
few,TRBV12-3/TRBV12-4,TRBD1,TRBJ1-5,CASSSPGQFNQPQHF,TGTGCCAGCAGTTCGCCGGGACAGTTCAATCAGCCCCAGCATTTT
many,TRBV7-9,.,TRBJ2-5,CASSLQETQYF,TGTGCCAGCAGCTTACAAGAGACCCAGTACTTC
.,TRBV4-1,TRBD1,TRBJ2-5,CASSQEGGSGETQYF,TGCGCCAGCAGCCAAGAAGGGGGCTCTGGGGAGACCCAGTACTTC
few,TRBV7-3,.,TRBJ2-3,CASSLARLPGRVGTQYF,TGTGCCAGCAGCTTAGCGCGGCTCCCCGGCCGGGTGGGTACGCAGTATTTT
.,TRBV11-2,.,TRBJ1-2,CASSLTKPNGYTF,TGTGCCAGCAGCTTAACCAAGCCGAATGGCTACACCTTC
many,TRBV11-2,TRBD1,TRBJ2-5,CASSIHTGQGETQYF,TGTGCCAGCAGCATCCATACGGGACAGGGAGAGACCCAGTACTTC
many,TRBV5-1,.,TRBJ1-6,CASSTQDGSSYNSPLHF,TGCGCCAGCAGCACCCAAGACGGGAGCTCCTATAATTCACCCCTCCACTTT
few,TRBV5-6,.,TRBJ2-3,CASSFWGAADTQYF,TGTGCCAGCAGCTTCTGGGGGGCCGCAGATACGCAGTATTTT
.,TRBV6-5,TRBD1,TRBJ2-1,CASKWGTAYNEQFF,TGTGCCAGCAAATGGGGGACAGCCTACAATGAGCAGTTCTTC
.,TRBV6-5,.,TRBJ1-5,CASSPEGGVYSNQPQHF,TGTGCCAGCAGTCCCGAGGGAGGCGTCTATAGCAATCAGCCCCAGCATTTT
few,TRBV5-8,.,TRBJ2-7,CASSRNREAYEQYF,TGTGCCAGCAGCCGGAACAGGGAGGCCTACGAGCAGTACTTC